This is a list of T cell receptor beta chains from one sample in a study of CD8+CD57+ T cells in acquired aplastic anemia. TCRdb recomputed calls from the reads with MiXCR, one row per CDR3 protein. The repertoire consists of 250,000 to 300,000 distinct CDR3 sequences, with about 56% occurring once and the leading ten covering 8%. Sequenced sample: sorted CD4+, CD8+, or CD8+CD57+ T cells (not recorded which) from PBMCs. These receptors were collected from a human donor with severe aplastic anemia or a healthy control (not recorded which). Each CDR3 is given with its conserved first and last residue. D genes are given only for firm matches. For some rows the clone size is stated as once, few or many, or as a class when expanded; others skip it.

>TRBD1|TRBJ2-7|TRBV5-6|NA
CASSHNRGIYEQYF
TGTGCCAGCAGCCACAACAGGGGAATCTACGAGCAGTACTTC
>NA|TRBJ1-2|TRBV10-3|few
CAIKEWADLPSSYTF
TGTGCCATCAAGGAGTGGGCAGACCTTCCCTCCAGCTACACCTTC
>NA|TRBJ2-7|TRBV19|many
CASSVQGGPYEQYF
TGTGCCAGTAGTGTGCAAGGAGGACCCTACGAGCAGTACTTC
>TRBD2|TRBJ2-1|TRBV7-3|NA
CASSSAGGPQFF
TGTGCCAGCAGTTCAGCGGGAGGTCCTCAGTTCTTC
>NA|TRBJ1-1|TRBV9|once
CASSVVWGTEAFF
TGTGCCAGCAGCGTAGTGTGGGGCACTGAAGCTTTCTTT
>TRBD1|TRBJ1-5|TRBV7-2|NA
CASSEQGTNNQPQHF
TGTGCCAGCAGCGAACAGGGGACGAACAATCAGCCCCAGCATTTT
>TRBD2|TRBJ2-7|TRBV7-2|NA
CASSLLGLAGVQSSYEQYF
TGTGCCAGCAGCTTATTAGGGCTAGCGGGGGTTCAGAGCTCCTACGAGCAGTACTTC
>NA|TRBJ2-1|TRBV24-1|NA
CATSDLGIKFF
TGTGCCACCAGTGATTTGGGCATTAAGTTCTTC
>NA|TRBJ2-3|TRBV4-1|few
CASSQVTFADTQYF
TGCGCCAGCAGCCAAGTGACATTCGCAGATACGCAGTATTTT
>TRBD1|TRBJ2-7|TRBV2|few
CASSARTGPYEQYF
TGTGCCAGCAGTGCAAGGACAGGGCCCTACGAGCAGTACTTC
>NA|TRBJ2-6|TRBV29-1|NA
CSARTEGANVLTF
TGCAGCGCTCGGACGGAGGGGGCCAACGTCCTGACTTTC
>NA|TRBJ1-5|TRBV9|NA
CASRRFGQPQHF
TGTGCCAGCAGACGTTTCGGGCAGCCCCAGCATTTT
>NA|TRBJ1-1|TRBV10-1|NA
CASFYICSARGLLNTEAFF
NA
>TRBD1|TRBJ1-1|TRBV5-5|NA
CASTLGQQEAFF
TGTGCCAGCACCTTGGGACAGCAAGAAGCTTTCTTT
>NA|TRBJ1-2|TRBV11-2|NA
CASSLGTANYGYAF
TGTGCCAGCAGCTTGGGCACCGCAAACTATGGCTACGCCTTC
>TRBD2|TRBJ2-3|TRBV12-3/TRBV12-4|many
CASSGGGRDHTDTQYF
TGTGCCAGCAGTGGCGGGGGGCGGGACCACACAGATACGCAGTATTTT
>TRBD1|TRBJ2-1|TRBV15|NA
CATSSLTGGSYSEQFF
TGTGCCACCAGCAGCCTTACAGGGGGGTCCTACAGTGAGCAGTTCTTC
>TRBD1|TRBJ2-7|TRBV2|many
CASIRGREAYEQYF
TGTGCCAGCATCAGGGGGCGCGAAGCCTACGAGCAGTACTTC
>NA|TRBJ2-7|TRBV5-1|NA
CASSARETAEQYF
TGCGCCAGCAGCGCGCGAGAGACCGCCGAGCAGTACTTC
>NA|TRBJ2-6|TRBV9|NA
CASSVAGSGANVLTF
TGTGCCAGCAGTGTAGCCGGGTCTGGGGCCAACGTCCTGACTTTC
>NA|TRBJ1-2|TRBV20-1|NA
CSAWGRANYGYTF
TGCAGTGCTTGGGGTAGGGCTAACTATGGCTACACCTTC
>TRBD2|TRBJ2-3|TRBV7-9|NA
CASSYSGGQRDTQYF
TGTGCCAGCAGCTATTCGGGGGGGCAGAGAGATACGCAGTATTTT
>NA|TRBJ1-5|TRBV10-2|NA
CASCPLGGTSNQPQHF
TGCGCCAGCTGTCCTCTGGGGGGGACGAGCAATCAGCCCCAGCATTTT
>NA|TRBJ1-2|TRBV3-1|NA
CASSQDLYGYTF
TGTGCCAGCAGCCAAGATCTTTATGGCTACACCTTC
>NA|TRBJ1-2|TRBV6-2/TRBV6-3|NA
CASSYSTITNYGYTF
TGTGCCAGCAGTTACTCGACGATAACTAACTATGGCTACACCTTC
>NA|TRBJ1-5|TRBV9|many
CASSERGLNQPQHF
TGTGCCAGCAGCGAGCGGGGTCTAAATCAGCCCCAGCATTTT
>TRBD1|TRBJ1-1|TRBV19|NA
CASSRQGRSTEAFF
TGTGCCAGTAGCAGACAGGGTCGGAGCACTGAAGCTTTCTTT
>TRBD1|TRBJ1-2|TRBV19|NA
CASRIDRAYGNTF
TGTGCCAGCCGAATCGACAGGGCGTATGGAAACACCTTC